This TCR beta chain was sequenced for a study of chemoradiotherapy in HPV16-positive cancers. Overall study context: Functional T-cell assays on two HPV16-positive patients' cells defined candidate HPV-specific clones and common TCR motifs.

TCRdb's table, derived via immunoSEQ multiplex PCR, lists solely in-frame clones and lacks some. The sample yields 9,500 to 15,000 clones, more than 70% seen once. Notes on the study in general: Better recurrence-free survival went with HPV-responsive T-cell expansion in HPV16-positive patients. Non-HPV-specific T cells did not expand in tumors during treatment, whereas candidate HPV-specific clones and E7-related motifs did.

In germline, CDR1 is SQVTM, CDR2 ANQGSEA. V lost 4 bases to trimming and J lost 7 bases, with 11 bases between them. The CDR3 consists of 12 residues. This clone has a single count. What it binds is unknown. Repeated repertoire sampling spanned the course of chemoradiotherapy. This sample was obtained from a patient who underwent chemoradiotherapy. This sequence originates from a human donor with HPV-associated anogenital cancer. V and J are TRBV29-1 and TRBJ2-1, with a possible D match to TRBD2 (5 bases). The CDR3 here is CSVGRERNEQFF. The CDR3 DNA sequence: TGCAGCGTTGGAAGGGAGCGAAATGAGCAGTTCTTC.